This T cell receptor beta chain emerged from a study of cytomegalovirus exposure and HLA in healthy donors. General study points: Using the classifier, cytomegalovirus status was reportedly diagnosed with high specificity and sensitivity. Despite most TCR sequences being rare, some public TCRs occurred in many donors.

A note on this clone: Its specificity is unknown.

Clones were sequenced by immunoSEQ multiplex PCR, and TCRdb holds only the in-frame ones, with some missing. The sample lists hundreds of thousands of clones, more than 75% occurring once. Trimming removed 5 bases at V and 2 bases at J, with 12 bases between. Germline CDR1 and CDR2: SGHTA and FQGNSA. The CDR3 length is 14 residues. Sequencing used PBMCs. This chain uses TRBV7-2 with TRBJ1-2; tentative D call: TRBD1 (5 bases). The TCR comes from a man in his late teens or twenties in good health and CMV-seronegative. CDR3 amino acids: CASSTETANYGYTF. Written as DNA, the CDR3 is TGTGCCAGCAGCACGGAGACAGCCAACTATGGCTACACCTTC. Combining the CDR3 with reference TRBV7-2 and TRBJ1-2 gives the whole variable domain GAGVSQSPSNKVTEKGKDVELRCDPISGHTALYWYRQSLGQGLEFLIYFQGNSAPDKSGLPSDRFSAERTGGSVSTLTIQRTQQEDSAVYLCASSTETANYGYTFGSGTRLTVV.